The 3 T cell receptor beta chains listed next were all sequenced from one sample in a study of T cells in Graves' hyperthyroidism and ophthalmopathy (dated by TCRdb to the late 2010s). Libraries were built with multiplex PCR. For sequencing, an Illumina HiSeq 2000 was employed. The TCR beta CDR3 regions were amplified from the RNA transcripts. The TCR CDR3 was subjected to a first round of RT-PCR using the HTBI primer set and the Qiagen OneStep RT-PCR kit. TCRdb ran its own pipeline on the public reads, namely fastp trimming at Q25 and MiXCR clone calling, and kept in-frame beta chains. Entries are consolidated by CDR3 protein sequence, retaining the most common genes and DNA. Within this sample are 480,000 or so distinct CDR3 sequences, with around 43% of them counted one time only. Of the sample, around 47% is held by the ten largest clones. The sample consisted of peripheral blood or thyroid tissue (not recorded which). Source of these receptors: an adult woman with Graves' disease, either hyperthyroidism or ophthalmopathy (not recorded which).

The table lists this clonotype with a count of one. A much larger clonotype is one base distant, so this may be a read error. The V call is TRBV5-1, the J call TRBJ2-7, with D possibly matching TRBD2 (5 bases). The germline V gene has CDR1 SGHRS and CDR2 YFSETQ. V lost 1 base, J lost 9 bases, and 14 bases lay in between. The CDR3 is 13 amino acids. CDR3 sequence reads: CASSLRVEGVQYF. The CDR3, as DNA: TGCGCCAGCAGCTTGCGGGTTGAGGGCGTGCAGTACTTC.

V and J are TRBV7-6 and TRBJ1-1; maybe TRBD1 (5 bases). This CDR3 spans 15 amino acids. Trimming left V 5 bases short and J 0 bases short, with 13 bases between. Germline CDR1 reads SGHVS; CDR2 reads FNYEAQ. Here the CDR3 DNA reads TGTGCCAGCAGCCAGGGAGGGTCCATGAACACTGAAGCTTTCTTT. It codes for CASSQGGSMNTEAFF.

The chain uses TRBV20-1 and TRBJ1-5; 10 bases fit TRBD1. This CDR3 has 15 residues. Germline CDR1 reads DFQATT; CDR2 reads SNEGSKA (reference sequence). The trim removed 6 bases at V and 2 bases at J, leaving 7 bases unmatched. The CDR3 coding sequence is TGCAGTGCCAGCTACGGGACAGGGGGCAATCAGCCCCAGCATTTT. Residues: CSASYGTGGNQPQHF.